Given below is one T cell receptor beta chain in context. The antigen it recognizes is unknown. One base away there is no much larger clone; base qualities are not given. The data stem from a study of long-term antiretroviral therapy in people with HIV (dated by TCRdb to the early 2020s). Concerning the study at large: The earliest samples were collected about a decade before the 2015 WHO recommendation for immediate ART, when ART was typically delayed until CD4 counts fell. No cross-contamination during QIAcube processing was shown when test extractions of a monoclonal T-cell line were performed alongside about 30 polyclonal samples. A total of approximately 200 cryopreserved PBMC samples came from 25 to 35 adults with confirmed HIV infection and were collected serially over a mean of about six years (range 1-12). Of the roughly 27 participants with HIV, some 12 were female. Whether ART initiation and durable HIV suppression were associated with changes in peripheral blood TRB repertoire composition and diversity was tested in a retrospective serial study. What the research found in general, with its limitations: Because pre-ART samples had limited cell numbers, unsorted PBMC were profiled rather than sorted CD4+ and CD8+ T cells. The samples span the years 2004 to 2017, and the ART regimens used may be less effective than current regimens. Inferences about post-ART repertoire changes were limited because no data were available on ART adherence, viral resistance or therapy changes. Expanded TRB clones identified before ART initiation dominated the repertoire across all time points, though the dominance fluctuated and decreased in many PLHIV after ART. Limited PBMC availability meant only the TCR beta chain was sequenced, without alpha chain pairing. HIV repertoires had narrower CDR3 length ranges than controls, and the network structure suggested an antigen-experienced repertoire that shifted only slightly toward naive after ART. Starting ART was linked to a significant rise in TRB diversity, yet even with long-term ART the diversity remained significantly lower than in transplant donor controls.

Participants were included only if at least one PBMC sample before ART initiation and at least two post-ART samples were available. Every participant with HIV received treatment in the United States of America. Before DNA extraction, cryopreserved samples of roughly 1-10 million PBMC were thawed and washed. At the time of the earliest PBMC sample, participants with HIV were aged between about 23 and 54 years. PBMC samples from each participant spanned 1-4 timepoints before ART initiation and 2-8 timepoints after ART initiation, with a median of 7 samples. Serial HIV viral load, CD4+ T-cell count, ART history and demographic data were obtained for every participant. Using a Qiagen kit on a QIAcube, genomic DNA was extracted from unsorted PBMC, with samples processed in batches of 12. Sequencing of the TRB variable region was done with the immunoSEQ hsTCRB v3.0 assay at survey level resolution. A depth of roughly 35,000-50,000 T-cell genomes per sample was targeted for TRB sequencing. An Illumina MiSeq with a v3 150-cycle kit was used to sequence the pooled TRB libraries. The original pipeline was this. Repertoire analysis ran in R within a reproducible Nextflow workflow covering QC, data transformation and analysis. LymphoSeq2, an R package for AIRR-Seq data exploration, was used to implement custom analyses. After excluding a handful of samples that yielded fewer than 5000 total TRB sequences, 150 to 200 HIV repertoires remained for analysis. Among the 170 to 200 retained HIV repertoires, under 65 were collected before ART initiation and around 130 after ART initiation. Repertoires were downsampled to 5000 TRB nucleotide sequences, with summary statistics averaged over 100 downsampling iterations. The analysis kept only TRB sequences whose CDR3 regions were at least seven amino acids long. Two measures captured diversity: a Shannon entropy-derived clonality score and the Gini coefficient. In repertoire networks, the top 5000 CDR3 amino acid sequences were linked whenever an edit distance of one separated two sequences. GLIPH2 predicted antigen specificity groups and MHC restriction for TRB CDR3 amino acid sequences. To flag known associations with CMV, EBV, HIV or tissue antigens, CDR3 amino acid sequences were compared against VDJdb and McPAS-TCR. Pre-ART, post-ART and control groups were compared with Wilcoxon signed-rank tests and Holm-Bonferroni correction. Drawn from immuneACCESS, this table holds only the in-frame rearrangements with V and J called that TCRdb kept. Clones are partly lost; checked studies trace under half to an unresolved V gene and leave the rest unexplained. V and J calls and clone size follow that table, whereas D and trimming were derived from the DNA. The sample includes 37,000 or so clones, with roughly 80% observed a single time. The top ten clones comprise about 5.8% of the sample.

Unmatched junction bases come to 3, with V trimmed by 4 bases and J by 2 bases. The cysteine opens and the phenylalanine closes a CDR3 of 15 amino acids. The CDR3 DNA has 45 bases and is translated from base 1. Reading the germline V gene gives CDR1 KGHSY and CDR2 FQNENV. Sequences were derived from unsorted PBMCs, sampled 3.4 years after starting antiretroviral therapy. This clonotype originated in a man aged 30 to 45 with HIV. The chain joins TRBV16 to TRBJ2-2, and TRBD1 matches 8 of the central bases. The nucleotide sequence is given as TGTGCCAGCAGCCCGGACAGGGTAAACACCGGGGAGCTGTTTTTT. Protein translation: CASSPDRVNTGELFF. The reference TRBV16 and TRBJ2-2 proteins fill in what lies around the CDR3, so the full variable domain reads GEEVAQTPKHLVRGEGQKAKLYCAPIKGHSYVFWYQQVLKNEFKFLISFQNENVFDETGMPKERFSAKCLPNSPCSLEIQATKLEDSAVYFCASSPDRVNTGELFFGEGSRLTVL.